This passage covers 19 T cell receptor beta chains from one sample sequenced in a study of CD8 T cells in Susac syndrome. Reverse transcription used roughly 0.45 to 1 ug RNA and random hexamers. One entry per CDR3 protein results from TCRdb running MiXCR on the immunoSEQ multiplex PCR reads. The sample has 90,000 to 150,000 distinct CDR3 sequences, 85% to 95% seen once. Sequenced material: CD4+ T cells from PBMCs. Receptors were obtained from a human donor in good health.

This chain joins TRBV6-2 or TRBV6-3 and TRBJ2-5, with 9 bases identical to TRBD2. CDR3 length equals 15 residues. V lost 5 bases, J lost 5 bases, and 9 bases stayed unmatched. CDR1 MNHEY and CDR2 SVGEGT come from the germline V gene. This chain's CDR3 is CASSGVAGGIETQYF. The DNA for the CDR3 is TGTGCCAGCAGTGGCGTTGCGGGAGGGATTGAGACCCAGTACTTC.

The V call is TRBV5-1, the J call TRBJ2-2, with 8 bases identical to TRBD1. Unmatched junction bases numbered 2, after V lost 5 bases and J lost 2 bases. CDR3 length: 14 amino acids. Germline V gives CDR1 SGHRS, CDR2 YFSETQ. The DNA of the CDR3 is TGCGCCAGCAGAACAGGGGGAAACACCGGGGAGCTGTTTTTT. Translating gives CASRTGGNTGELFF.

The chain combines TRBV5-3 with TRBJ1-4; TRBD1 is a possible D gene (6 bases). TRBV5-3 is flagged as an ORF with uncertain function. The ends were cut back, 8 bases at V and 12 bases at J, with 14 bases in the middle. There are 11 residues in the CDR3. CDR3 DNA: TGTGCCAGGAGACGGGGGCGCGAACTGTTTTTT. This translates into CARRRGRELFF.

As concerns this clonotype: The junction does not match germline at one end; this may be a read error. The J gene is TRBJ2-6, the V gene TRBV2; TRBD1 agrees at 7 bases. This CDR3 has 18 residues. Germline V CDR1 and CDR2: SNHLY, FYNNEI. The CDR3 is CASREETGIWSGANVLTF. In DNA, the CDR3 is TGTGCCAGCAGGGAAGAGACAGGGATCTGGTCTGGGGCCAACGTCCTGACTTTC.

The V gene is TRBV12-3 or TRBV12-4, the J gene TRBJ2-1, with 15 positions matching TRBD2. The CDR3 has 19 amino acids. J gave up 6 bases and V 5 bases, and 14 bases lay outside the gene matches. The CDR3 reads CASSPRTSGRDTWFNEQFF. CDR3 sequence (DNA): TGTGCCAGCAGTCCTCGGACTAGCGGGAGGGACACTTGGTTCAATGAGCAGTTCTTC.

This chain joins TRBV20-1 and TRBJ2-7; D is perhaps TRBD1 or TRBD2 (5 bases each). This CDR3 is 13 amino acids long. V lost 5 bases to trimming and J lost 3 bases, with 14 bases between them. Germline V gene lookup returns CDR1 DFQATT and CDR2 SNEGSKA (reference sequence). CDR3 in amino acids: CSAGPGTLYEQYF. The CDR3 nucleotides are TGCAGTGCTGGCCCCGGGACCCTCTACGAGCAGTACTTC.

The chain has TRBV19 and TRBJ2-6, with D possibly being TRBD1 (6 bases). V lost 3 bases, J lost 0 bases, and 9 bases lay in between. The CDR3 runs 16 residues. Looked up from germline, CDR1 is LNHDA and CDR2 is SQIVND (reference sequence). The CDR3: CASSIEGGSGANVLTF. DNA of the CDR3: TGTGCCAGTAGTATCGAAGGGGGCTCTGGGGCCAACGTCCTGACTTTC.

The chain couples TRBV2 to TRBJ2-6; no clear D. The CDR3 contains 14 residues. Trimming shortened V by 3 bases and J by 3 bases, and 6 bases separated the two germline ends. Per germline, CDR1 SNHLY and CDR2 FYNNEI. CDR3 sequence reads: CASSDGFGANVLTF. In nucleotides, the CDR3 is TGTGCCAGCAGTGATGGATTTGGGGCCAACGTCCTGACTTTC. Full variable domain (missing parts from reference TRBV2 and TRBJ2-6): EPEVTQTPSHQVTQMGQEVILRCVPISNHLYFYWYRQILGQKVEFLVSFYNNEISEKSEIFDDQFSVERPDGSNFTLKIRSTKLEDSAMYFCASSDGFGANVLTFGAGSRLTVL.

The V and J genes are TRBV28 and TRBJ2-5, with 8 bases identical to TRBD1. The germline V gene has CDR1 MDHEN and CDR2 SYDVKM. The CDR3 covers 13 residues. V gave up 6 bases and J gave up 5 bases; unmatched junction bases: 5. The CDR3 loop reads CASRSGGEETQYF. The CDR3 DNA reads as TGTGCCAGCAGATCAGGGGGCGAGGAGACCCAGTACTTC.

V and J are TRBV29-1 and TRBJ2-3, with TRBD2 as a possible D gene (6 bases). Per the germline V gene, CDR1 is SQVTM and CDR2 is ANQGSEA. This CDR3 is built from 14 residues. The ends were cut back, 5 bases at V and 5 bases at J, with 17 bases in the middle. The DNA for the CDR3 is TGCAGCGTTCGCGCGGGGACGGCCGGAGATACGCAGTATTTT. Amino acid sequence: CSVRAGTAGDTQYF.

The CDR3 is CSAGTGFNEKLFF. CDR3 DNA: TGCAGCGCAGGGACAGGATTTAATGAAAAACTGTTTTTT. This sequence joins TRBV29-1 and TRBJ1-4; 8 bases map to TRBD1. V lost 7 bases and J lost 4; bases outside the gene matches: 5. From germline, CDR1 is SQVTM and CDR2 ANQGSEA. The CDR3 extends over 13 amino acids.

This sequence joins TRBV28 and TRBJ1-5; no clear D. The germline CDR1 and CDR2 sequences are MDHEN and SYDVKM. The CDR3 extends over 15 amino acids. V dropped 3 bases and J dropped 7 bases, with 16 bases sitting between them. The CDR3 sequence is CASSFVPGSRQPQHF. CDR3 DNA sequence: TGTGCCAGCAGTTTTGTTCCGGGGTCTAGACAGCCCCAGCATTTT.

This chain uses TRBV30 with TRBJ2-6; 8 nucleotides line up with TRBD1. CDR1 and CDR2 from the germline V gene are GTSNPN and SVGIG (reference sequence). The CDR3 is made up of 17 amino acids. V lost 5 bases to trimming and J lost 0 bases; unmatched junction nucleotides: 9. CDR3 residues: CAWSRDRSSSGANVLTF. In DNA form, the CDR3 reads TGTGCCTGGTCTCGGGACAGGTCTTCCTCTGGGGCCAACGTCCTGACTTTC.

V is TRBV7-9 and J is TRBJ2-5; D is undetermined. Germline values: CDR1 SEHNR, CDR2 FQNEAQ (reference sequence). V was shortened by 0 bases and J by 1 base, with 6 bases between the two germline ends. The CDR3 spans 14 residues. The CDR3 here is CASSLAGLQETQYF. In nucleotides, the CDR3 is TGTGCCAGCAGCTTAGCGGGTCTCCAAGAGACCCAGTACTTC. Variable domain in full (rest from reference TRBV7-9 and TRBJ2-5): DTGVSQNPRHKITKRGQNVTFRCDPISEHNRLYWYRQTLGQGPEFLTYFQNEAQLEKSRLLSDRFSAERPKGSFSTLEIQRTEQGDSAMYLCASSLAGLQETQYFGPGTRLLVL.

The V call is TRBV24-1, the J call TRBJ2-6; D perhaps matches TRBD2 (5 bases). Germline V gene sequence: CDR1 KGHDR, CDR2 SFDVKD. V gave up 5 bases and J gave up 0 bases, with 10 bases separating them. The CDR3 runs 16 residues. The CDR3 region has the DNA TGTGCCACCAGTGGGGCACGGGGCTCTGGGGCCAACGTCCTGACTTTC. Amino acid sequence: CATSGARGSGANVLTF.

This rearrangement joins TRBV20-1 to TRBJ1-4; TRBD1 might be the D (5 bases). Trimming removed 1 base at V and 0 bases at J, with 18 bases between. Germline values: CDR1 DFQATT, CDR2 SNEGSKA (reference sequence). This CDR3 region has 18 residues. The DNA for the CDR3 is TGCAGTGCTAGAGCCCGGACGGGACTCGGCACAACTAATGAAAAACTGTTTTTT. Its translation: CSARARTGLGTTNEKLFF.

This chain connects TRBV24-1 to TRBJ2-2; the match to TRBD2 covers 12 bases. In germline, CDR1 is KGHDR, CDR2 SFDVKD. The CDR3 contains 19 residues. The V and J ends lost 3 bases and 2 bases, in that order; junction bases with no gene match: 9. CDR3 sequence: CATSDHPTSGSPNTGELFF. CDR3 in DNA: TGTGCCACCAGTGATCATCCGACTAGCGGGAGTCCCAACACCGGGGAGCTGTTTTTT.

The J gene is TRBJ2-7, the V gene TRBV12-3 or TRBV12-4, with 7 bases identical to TRBD2. This CDR3 has 15 residues. J was trimmed by 1 base and V by 2 bases; bases with no gene match: 5. The DNA for the CDR3 is TGTGCCAGCAGTTTATGGCCTAGCGGATCCTACGAGCAGTACTTC. Its protein product is CASSLWPSGSYEQYF.

The gene calls are TRBV19 and TRBJ2-3; 9 bases agree with TRBD2. Germline-derived CDR1 and CDR2 are LNHDA and SQIVND (reference sequence). The CDR3 is made up of 14 amino acids. J gave up 2 bases and V 9 bases, and 6 bases lay outside the gene matches. CDR3 loop: CASSSGDDTDTQYF. CDR3 coding DNA: TGTGCCAGCTCTAGCGGGGATGACACAGATACGCAGTATTTT.